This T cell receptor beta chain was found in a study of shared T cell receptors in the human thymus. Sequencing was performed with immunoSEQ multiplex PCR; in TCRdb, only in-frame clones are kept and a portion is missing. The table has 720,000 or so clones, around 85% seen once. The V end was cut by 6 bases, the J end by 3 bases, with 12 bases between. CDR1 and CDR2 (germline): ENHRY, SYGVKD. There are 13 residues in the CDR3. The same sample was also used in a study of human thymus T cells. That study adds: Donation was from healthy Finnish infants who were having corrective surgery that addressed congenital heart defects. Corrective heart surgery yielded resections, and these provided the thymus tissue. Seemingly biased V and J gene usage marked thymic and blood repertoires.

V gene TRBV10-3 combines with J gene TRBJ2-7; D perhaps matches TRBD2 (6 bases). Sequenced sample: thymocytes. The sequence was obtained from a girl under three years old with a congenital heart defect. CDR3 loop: CAIRIAGGYEQYF. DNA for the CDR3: TGTGCCATCAGGATTGCCGGGGGCTACGAGCAGTACTTC.